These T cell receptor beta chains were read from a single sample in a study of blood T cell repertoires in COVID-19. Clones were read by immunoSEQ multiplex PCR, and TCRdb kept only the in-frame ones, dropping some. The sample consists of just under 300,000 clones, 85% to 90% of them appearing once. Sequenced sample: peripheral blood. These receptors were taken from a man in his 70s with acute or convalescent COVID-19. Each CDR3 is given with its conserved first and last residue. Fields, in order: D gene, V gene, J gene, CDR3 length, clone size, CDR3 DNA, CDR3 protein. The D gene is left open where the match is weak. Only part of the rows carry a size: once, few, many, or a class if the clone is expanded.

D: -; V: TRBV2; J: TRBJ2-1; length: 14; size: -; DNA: TGTGCCAGCAGTGAAGGGGCGCTAAGGAATGAGCAGTTCTTC; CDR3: CASSEGALRNEQFF
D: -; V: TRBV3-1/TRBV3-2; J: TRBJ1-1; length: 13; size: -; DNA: TGTGCCAGCAGCTTACTAGACGCAGATGAAGCTTTCTTT; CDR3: CASSLLDADEAFF
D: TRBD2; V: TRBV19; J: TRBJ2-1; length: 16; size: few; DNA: TGTGCCAGTACCCTGGCTCTAGCGGGAGCCTACAATGAGCAGTTCTTC; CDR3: CASTLALAGAYNEQFF
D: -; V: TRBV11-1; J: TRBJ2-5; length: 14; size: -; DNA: TGTGCCAGCAGCCCCCTCAGGGAATGGGAGACCCAGTACTTC; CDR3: CASSPLREWETQYF
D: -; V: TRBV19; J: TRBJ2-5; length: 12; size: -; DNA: TGTGCCAGTAGGGACAGTCAAGAGACCCAGTACTTC; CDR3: CASRDSQETQYF
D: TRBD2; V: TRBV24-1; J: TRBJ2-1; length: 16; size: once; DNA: TGTGCCACCAGTGTCACTAGCGGGGGCTTCTACAATGAGCAGTTCTTC; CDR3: CATSVTSGGFYNEQFF
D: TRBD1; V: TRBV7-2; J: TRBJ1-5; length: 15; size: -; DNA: TGTGCCAGCAGCTTAGAGACAGGGGATAATCAGCCCCAGCATTTT; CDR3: CASSLETGDNQPQHF
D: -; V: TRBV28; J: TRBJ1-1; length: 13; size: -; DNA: TGTGCCAGCAGTTTTCGAGTGAACACTGAAGCTTTCTTT; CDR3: CASSFRVNTEAFF
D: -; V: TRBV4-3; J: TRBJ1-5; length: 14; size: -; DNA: TGCGCCAGCAGCCAAGGACGGTCAGGGGAGCCCCAGCATTTT; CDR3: CASSQGRSGEPQHF
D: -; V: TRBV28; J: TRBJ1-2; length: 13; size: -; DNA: TGTGCCAGCGGACGGGGGGGGCACTATGGCTACACCTTC; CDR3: CASGRGGHYGYTF
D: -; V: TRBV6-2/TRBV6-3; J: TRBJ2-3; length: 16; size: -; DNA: TGTGCCAGCAGGCCTACAGGGACTACTAGCACAGATACGCAGTATTTT; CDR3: CASRPTGTTSTDTQYF
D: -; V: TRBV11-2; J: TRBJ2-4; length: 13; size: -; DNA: TGTGCCAGCAGCTCTGGCGGGAAAAACATTCAGTACTTC; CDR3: CASSSGGKNIQYF
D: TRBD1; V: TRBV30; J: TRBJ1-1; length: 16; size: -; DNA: TGTGCCTGGAGGCCCCGGGACAGGGGAGCCAACACTGAAGCTTTCTTT; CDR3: CAWRPRDRGANTEAFF
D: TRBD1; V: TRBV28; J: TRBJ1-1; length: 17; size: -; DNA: TGTGCCAGCAGTCTAATAACAGGGGGCACAATGAACACTGAAGCTTTCTTT; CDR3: CASSLITGGTMNTEAFF
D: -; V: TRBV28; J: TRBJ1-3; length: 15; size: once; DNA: TGTGCCAGCAGTTTCCCAGGGCCTAACGGAAACACCATATATTTT; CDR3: CASSFPGPNGNTIYF
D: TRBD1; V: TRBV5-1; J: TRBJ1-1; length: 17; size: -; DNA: TGCGCCAGCAGCTTGAGTAATCTCGGACAGGGCCGGACTGAAGCTTTCTTT; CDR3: CASSLSNLGQGRTEAFF
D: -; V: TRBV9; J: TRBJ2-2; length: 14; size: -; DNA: TGTGCCAGCAGCGGACACAGTCCAACCGGGGAGCTGTTTTTT; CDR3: CASSGHSPTGELFF
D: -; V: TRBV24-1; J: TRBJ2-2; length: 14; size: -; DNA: TGTGCCACCAGTGATGATATAGCGTCCGGGGAGCTGTTTTTT; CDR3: CATSDDIASGELFF
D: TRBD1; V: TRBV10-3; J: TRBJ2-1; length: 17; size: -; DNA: TGTGCCATCAGTGAATGGGACAGGGGTAGTCCCTACAATGAGCAGTTCTTC; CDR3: CAISEWDRGSPYNEQFF
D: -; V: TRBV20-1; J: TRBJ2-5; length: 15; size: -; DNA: TGCAGTGCTAGTTCCCTCCCAGGGTCGGGAGAGACCCAGTACTTC; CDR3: CSASSLPGSGETQYF
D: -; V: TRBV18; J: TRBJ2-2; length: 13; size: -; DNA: TGTGCCAGCTCACCCCCAGGGACCGGGGAGCTGTTTTTT; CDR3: CASSPPGTGELFF
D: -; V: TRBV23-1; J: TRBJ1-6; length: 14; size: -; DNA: TGCGCCAGCAGTCACGATAGAGCCAATTCACCCCTCCACTTT; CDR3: CASSHDRANSPLHF
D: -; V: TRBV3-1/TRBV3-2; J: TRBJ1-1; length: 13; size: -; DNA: TGTGCCAGCAGCCGCCGACAAGGCACTGAAGCTTTCTTT; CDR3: CASSRRQGTEAFF
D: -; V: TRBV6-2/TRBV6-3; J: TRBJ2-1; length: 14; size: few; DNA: TGTGCCAGCAGCTCCCCTACAGGGTACAATGAGCAGTTCTTC; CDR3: CASSSPTGYNEQFF
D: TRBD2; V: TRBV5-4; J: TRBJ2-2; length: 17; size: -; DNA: TGTGCCAGCAGCTTTCTGGCGGGAGGTCGAAACACCGGGGAGCTGTTTTTT; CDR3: CASSFLAGGRNTGELFF
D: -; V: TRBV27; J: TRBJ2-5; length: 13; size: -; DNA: TGTGCCAGCAGTTTATCCCAGTCGGAGACCCAGTACTTC; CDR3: CASSLSQSETQYF
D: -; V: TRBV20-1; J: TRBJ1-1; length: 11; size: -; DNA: TGCAGTGCTACAGGGTTTCCTGAAGCTTTCTTT; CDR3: CSATGFPEAFF
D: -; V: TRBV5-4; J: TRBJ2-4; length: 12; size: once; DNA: TGTGCCAGCAGCTTGGATAGAAACATTCAGTACTTC; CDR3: CASSLDRNIQYF
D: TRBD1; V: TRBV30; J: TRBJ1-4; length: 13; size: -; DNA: TGTGCCTGGGACAGGGGCTTTAATGAAAAACTGTTTTTT; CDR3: CAWDRGFNEKLFF
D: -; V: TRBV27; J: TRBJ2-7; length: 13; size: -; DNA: TGTGCCAGCAGTAGCTCAGGGTTCTACGAGCAGTACTTC; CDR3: CASSSSGFYEQYF
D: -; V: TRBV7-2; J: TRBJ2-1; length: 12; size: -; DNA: TGTGCCAGCAGCCCCAACTACAATGAGCAGTTCTTC; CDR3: CASSPNYNEQFF
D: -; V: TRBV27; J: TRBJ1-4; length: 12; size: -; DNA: TGTGCCAGCGGGGGGTTCGGGGAAAAACTGTTTTTT; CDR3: CASGGFGEKLFF
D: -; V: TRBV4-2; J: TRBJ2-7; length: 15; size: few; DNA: TGTGCCAGCAGCCAACAGAGCGGGCCTCCCTACGAGCAGTACTTC; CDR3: CASSQQSGPPYEQYF
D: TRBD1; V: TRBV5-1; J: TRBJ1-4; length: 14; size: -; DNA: TGCGCCAGCAGCGCCGGACAGGTGGGGGAAAAACTGTTTTTT; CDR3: CASSAGQVGEKLFF
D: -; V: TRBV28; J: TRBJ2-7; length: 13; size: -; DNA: TGTGCCAGCAGTTTACCGACGGGTGGGGAGCAGTACTTC; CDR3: CASSLPTGGEQYF
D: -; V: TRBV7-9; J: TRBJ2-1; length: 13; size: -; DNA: TGTGCCAGCAGCTTAGCGCGGCACAATGAGCAGTTCTTC; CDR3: CASSLARHNEQFF
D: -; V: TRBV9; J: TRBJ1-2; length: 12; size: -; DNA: TGTGCCAGCAGCGACAGGCTCTATGGCTACACCTTC; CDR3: CASSDRLYGYTF
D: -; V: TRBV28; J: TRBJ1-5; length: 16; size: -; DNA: TGTGCCAGCAGTTTGGCGGGCGGAACCTTAAATCAGCCCCAGCATTTT; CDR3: CASSLAGGTLNQPQHF
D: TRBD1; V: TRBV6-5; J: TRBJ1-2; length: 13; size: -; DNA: TGTGCCAGCAGACCGGACAGGAGAGATGGCTACACCTTC; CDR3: CASRPDRRDGYTF
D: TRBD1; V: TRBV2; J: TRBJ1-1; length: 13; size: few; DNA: TGTGCCAGCCAGGACAGGGCGAACACTGAAGCTTTCTTT; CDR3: CASQDRANTEAFF
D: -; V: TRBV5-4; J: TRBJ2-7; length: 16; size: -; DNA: TGTGCCAGCAGCGCAGGACAAAGCCTTTCCTACTACGAGCAGTACTTC; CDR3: CASSAGQSLSYYEQYF
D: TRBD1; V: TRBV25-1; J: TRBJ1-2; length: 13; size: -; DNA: TGTGCCAGCAGTGGGCAGGGGGTCTATGGCTACACCTTC; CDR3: CASSGQGVYGYTF
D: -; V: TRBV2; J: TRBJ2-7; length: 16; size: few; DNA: TGTGCCAGCAGTGAGGGCAGGGTTGAACTCGTCCACGAGCAGTACTTC; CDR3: CASSEGRVELVHEQYF
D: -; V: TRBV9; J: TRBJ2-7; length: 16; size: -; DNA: TGTGCCAGCAGCCCGACCCTCAGGGGTCCCCCCTACGAGCAGTACTTC; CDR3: CASSPTLRGPPYEQYF
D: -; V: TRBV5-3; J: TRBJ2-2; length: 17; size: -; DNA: TGTGCCAAGGGGCACACGTCCCGGGGGAAGAACACCGGGGAGCTGTTTTTT; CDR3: CAKGHTSRGKNTGELFF
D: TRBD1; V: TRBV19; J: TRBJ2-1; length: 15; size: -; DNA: TGTGCCAGTAGTTCCACGGGACAGTACTACAATGAGCAGTTCTTC; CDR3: CASSSTGQYYNEQFF
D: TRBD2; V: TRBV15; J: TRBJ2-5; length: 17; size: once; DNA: TGTGCCACCAGCAGAGATCCCCTAGCGGGGGGGCAAGAGACCCAGTACTTC; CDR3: CATSRDPLAGGQETQYF
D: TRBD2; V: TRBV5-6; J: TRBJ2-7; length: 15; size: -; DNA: TGTGCCAGCAGCTTGGGACCAGCGGGAGCCTACGAGCAGTACTTC; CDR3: CASSLGPAGAYEQYF
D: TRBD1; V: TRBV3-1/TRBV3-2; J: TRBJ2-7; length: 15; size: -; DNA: TGTGCCAGCAGCCCCTCCGGGACAGGGACCTACGAGCAGTACTTC; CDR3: CASSPSGTGTYEQYF
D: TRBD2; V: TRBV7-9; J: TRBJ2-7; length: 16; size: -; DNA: TGTGCCAGCAGCAAAGGGCAGCGGGAGGTTTCCTACGAGCAGTACTTC; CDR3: CASSKGQREVSYEQYF
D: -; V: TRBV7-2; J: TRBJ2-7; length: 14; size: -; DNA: TGTGCCAGCAGCCCGAGGCCCGGGGGAGGCGAGCAGTACTTC; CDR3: CASSPRPGGGEQYF
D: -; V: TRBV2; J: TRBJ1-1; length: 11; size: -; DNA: TGTGCCACCATAGCACAGGGTGAAGCTTTCTTT; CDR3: CATIAQGEAFF
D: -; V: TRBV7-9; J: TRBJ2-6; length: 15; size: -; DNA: TGTGCCAGCAGCCATTCAGGGACTGGGGCCAACGTCCTGACTTTC; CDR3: CASSHSGTGANVLTF
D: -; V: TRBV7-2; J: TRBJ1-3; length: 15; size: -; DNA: TGTGCCAGCAGTCCTTCGGGGGGAAGTGGAAACACCATATATTTT; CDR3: CASSPSGGSGNTIYF
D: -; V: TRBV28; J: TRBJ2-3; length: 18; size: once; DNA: TGTGCCAGCAGTTCGAAAAAAACCCGGGATATCCGGACAGATACGCAGTATTTT; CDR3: CASSSKKTRDIRTDTQYF
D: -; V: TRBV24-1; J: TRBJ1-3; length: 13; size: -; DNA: TGTGCCACCAGTGATTTCACTGGAAACACCATATATTTT; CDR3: CATSDFTGNTIYF
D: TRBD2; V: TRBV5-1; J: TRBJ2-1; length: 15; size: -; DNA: TGCGCCAGCGAAGATCTAGCGGGAGGGTACAATGAGCAGTTCTTC; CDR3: CASEDLAGGYNEQFF
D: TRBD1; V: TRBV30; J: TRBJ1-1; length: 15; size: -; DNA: TGTGCCTGGACCCGACAGGGGCGGTTGAACACTGAAGCTTTCTTT; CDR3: CAWTRQGRLNTEAFF